This TCR beta chain is from a study of control samples from healthy donors and cancer patients. V lost 1 base and J lost 2, with 13 bases in between. There are 16 residues in the CDR3. Germline CDR1 SEHNR, CDR2 FQNEAQ (reference sequence). This clone has more than one count but fewer than ten. Sequencing was performed with immunoSEQ multiplex PCR; in TCRdb, only in-frame clones are kept and a portion is missing. This sample carries 60,000 to 75,000 clones, roughly 87% of them seen once, and the ten largest clones take around 5.5%. Sequenced input: PBMCs. This TCR derives from a man aged 60-69 years with colorectal cancer. The chain couples TRBV7-9 to TRBJ2-3; a possible D gene is TRBD1 (6 bases). The CDR3 sequence is CASSLDLGATTDTQYF. CDR3 bases: TGTGCCAGCAGCTTAGATCTGGGGGCCACCACAGATACGCAGTATTTT.